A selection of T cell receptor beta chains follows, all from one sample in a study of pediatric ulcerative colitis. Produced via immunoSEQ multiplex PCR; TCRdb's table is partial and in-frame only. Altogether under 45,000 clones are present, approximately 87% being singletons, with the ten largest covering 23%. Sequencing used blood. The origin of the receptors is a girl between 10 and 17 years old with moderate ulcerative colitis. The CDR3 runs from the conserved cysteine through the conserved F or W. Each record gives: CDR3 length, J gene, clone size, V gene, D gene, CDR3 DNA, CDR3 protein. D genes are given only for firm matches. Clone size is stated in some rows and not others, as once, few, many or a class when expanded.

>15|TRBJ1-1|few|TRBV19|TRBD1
TGTGCCCATAGGGGCAGGGGGCATGGGGGCACTGAAGCTTTCTTT
CAHRGRGHGGTEAFF
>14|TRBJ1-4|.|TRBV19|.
TGTGCCAGTAGTATACAGGGGACTAATGAAAAACTGTTTTTT
CASSIQGTNEKLFF
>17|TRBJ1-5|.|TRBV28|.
TGTGCCAGCAGCCAAACCGGGACACTATGGGGCAATCAGCCCCAGCATTTT
CASSQTGTLWGNQPQHF
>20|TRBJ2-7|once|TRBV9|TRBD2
TGTGCCAGCAGCGTAGGCCCGCCGGTCGCGGGAGGCTACCCGCCCTACGAGCAGTACTTC
CASSVGPPVAGGYPPYEQYF
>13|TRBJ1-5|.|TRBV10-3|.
TGTGCCATCAGTGGGGACAGCAATCAGCCCCAGCATTTT
CAISGDSNQPQHF
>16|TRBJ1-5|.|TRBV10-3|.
TGTGCCATCAGTGGTACTCCGGGGAAAGGGAGTCAGCCCCAGCATTTT
CAISGTPGKGSQPQHF
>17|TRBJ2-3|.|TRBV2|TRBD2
TGTGCCAGCAGTAGGGGACTAGCGGGAGGTTTAGAAGATACGCAGTATTTT
CASSRGLAGGLEDTQYF
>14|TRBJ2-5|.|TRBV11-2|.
TGTGCCAGCAGCCTCTACAGAGGAGAAGGGACCCAGTACTTC
CASSLYRGEGTQYF
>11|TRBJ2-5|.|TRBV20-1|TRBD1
TGCAGTGCTGACAGGGGGGAGACCCAGTACTTC
CSADRGETQYF
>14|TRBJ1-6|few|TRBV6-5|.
TGTGCCAGCAGTTTAGGACCTCGGGATTCACCCCTCCACTTT
CASSLGPRDSPLHF
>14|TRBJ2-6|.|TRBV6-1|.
TGTGCCAGCGACGAGATTATTGGGGCCAACGTCCTGACTTTC
CASDEIIGANVLTF
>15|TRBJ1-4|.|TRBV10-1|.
TGCGCCAGCAGTGAGTCGACCAGGGTGAATGAAAAACTGTTTTTT
CASSESTRVNEKLFF
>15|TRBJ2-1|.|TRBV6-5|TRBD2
TGTGCCAGCAGTTACCGGCGGGGGGGCGCATATGAGCAGTTCTTC
CASSYRRGGAYEQFF
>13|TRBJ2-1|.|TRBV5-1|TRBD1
TGCGCCAGCAGTCGACAGGGGGCAGATGAGCAGTTCTTC
CASSRQGADEQFF
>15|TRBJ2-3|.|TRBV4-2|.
TGTGCCAGCAGCCAGGGACCTGGGCTGGTAGATACGCAGTATTTT
CASSQGPGLVDTQYF
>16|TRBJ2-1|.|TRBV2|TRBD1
TGTGCCAGCAGTGAAATGGGGACAGGGGGCAACAATGAGCAGTTCTTC
CASSEMGTGGNNEQFF
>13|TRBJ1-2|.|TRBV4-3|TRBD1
TGCGCCAGCAGTCGCCCCGGGACAGGGAGCTACACCTTC
CASSRPGTGSYTF
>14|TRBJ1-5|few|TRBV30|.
TGTGCCTGGAGTGTTTCCGGGGGCAATCAGCCCCAGCATTTT
CAWSVSGGNQPQHF
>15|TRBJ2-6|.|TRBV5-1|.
TGCGCCAGCAGCTACGGCGCTTCTGGGGCCAACGTCCTGACTTTC
CASSYGASGANVLTF
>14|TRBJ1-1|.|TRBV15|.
TGTGCCACCAGCCACGACGGACAGAACACTGAAGCTTTCTTT
CATSHDGQNTEAFF
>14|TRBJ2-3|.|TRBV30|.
TGTGCCTGGAGTTATATAACCTTCACAGATACGCAGTATTTT
CAWSYITFTDTQYF
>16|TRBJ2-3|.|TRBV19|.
TGTGCCAGTAGTACCCGGGACCCCAGCGAGGCAGATACGCAGTATTTT
CASSTRDPSEADTQYF
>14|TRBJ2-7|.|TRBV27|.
TGTGCCAGCAGTTGGTCAGGGCGAAGCGACGAGCAGTACTTC
CASSWSGRSDEQYF
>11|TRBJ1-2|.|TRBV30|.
TGTGCCTGGAGTGTACGAAACGGCTACACCTTC
CAWSVRNGYTF
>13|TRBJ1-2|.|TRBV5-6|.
TGTGCCAGCAGCTTCATTGGGTACTATGGCTACACCTTC
CASSFIGYYGYTF
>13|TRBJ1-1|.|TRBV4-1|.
TGCGCCAGCAGCCACGACAGGACTACTGAAGCTTTCTTT
CASSHDRTTEAFF
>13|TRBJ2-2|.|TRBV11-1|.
TGTGCCAGCAGCTACGGACGGTCCGGGGAGCTGTTTTTT
CASSYGRSGELFF
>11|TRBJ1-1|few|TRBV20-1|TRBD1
TGCAGTGCTGACAGGGACACTGAAGCTTTCTTT
CSADRDTEAFF
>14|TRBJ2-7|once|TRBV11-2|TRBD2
TGTGCCAGCAGCTCTAGCGGGAGAAACTCGGGGCAGTACTTC
CASSSSGRNSGQYF
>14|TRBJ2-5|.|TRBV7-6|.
TGTGCCAGCAGCCCAATGACGGGCCAAGAGACCCAGTACTTC
CASSPMTGQETQYF